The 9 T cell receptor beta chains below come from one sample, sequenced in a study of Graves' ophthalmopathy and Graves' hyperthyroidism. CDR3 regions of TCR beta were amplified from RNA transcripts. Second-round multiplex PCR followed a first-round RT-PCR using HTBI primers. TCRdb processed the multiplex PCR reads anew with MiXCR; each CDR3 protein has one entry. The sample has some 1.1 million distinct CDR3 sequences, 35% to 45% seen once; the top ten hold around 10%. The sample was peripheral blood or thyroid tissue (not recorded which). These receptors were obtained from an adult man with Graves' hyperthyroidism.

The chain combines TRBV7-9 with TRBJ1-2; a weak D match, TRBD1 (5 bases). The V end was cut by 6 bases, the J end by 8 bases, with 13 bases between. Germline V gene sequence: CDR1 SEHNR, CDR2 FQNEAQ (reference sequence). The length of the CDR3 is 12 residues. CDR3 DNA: TGTGCCAGCAGTGCACAGGAAGGGGGCTACACCTTC. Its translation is CASSAQEGGYTF.

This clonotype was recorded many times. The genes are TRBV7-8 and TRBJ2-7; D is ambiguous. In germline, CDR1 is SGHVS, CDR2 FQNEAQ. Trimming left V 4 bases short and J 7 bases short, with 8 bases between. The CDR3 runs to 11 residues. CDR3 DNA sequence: TGTGCCAGCAGCTCCAAGTTGGAGCAGTACTTC. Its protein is CASSSKLEQYF. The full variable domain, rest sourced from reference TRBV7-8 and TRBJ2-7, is GAGVSQSPRYKVAKRGQDVALRCDPISGHVSLFWYQQALGQGPEFLTYFQNEAQLDKSGLPSDRFFAERPEGSVSTLKIQRTQQEDSAVYLCASSSKLEQYFGPGTRLTVT.

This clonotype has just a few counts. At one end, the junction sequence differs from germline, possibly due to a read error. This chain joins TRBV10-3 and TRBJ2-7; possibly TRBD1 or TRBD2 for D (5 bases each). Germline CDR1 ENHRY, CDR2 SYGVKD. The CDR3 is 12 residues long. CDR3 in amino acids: CAISEGAGELYF. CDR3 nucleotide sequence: TGTGCCATCAGTGAAGGGGCCGGGGAGCTGTACTTC.

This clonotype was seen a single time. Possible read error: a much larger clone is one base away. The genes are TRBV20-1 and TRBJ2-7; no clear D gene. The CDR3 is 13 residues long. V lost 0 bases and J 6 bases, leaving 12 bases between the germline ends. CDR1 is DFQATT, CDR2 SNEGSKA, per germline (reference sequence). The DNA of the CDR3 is TGCAGTGCTAGAGATGAGTGGCAATGCGAGCAGTACTTC. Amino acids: CSARDEWQCEQYF.

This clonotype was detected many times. This chain's CDR3 is CSASGSRRRDTEAFF. As DNA, the CDR3 is TGCAGTGCTAGTGGGTCAAGGAGGCGGGACACTGAAGCTTTCTTT. The V call is TRBV20-1, the J call TRBJ1-1; D is unclear. This CDR3 is 15 amino acids long. V was trimmed by 3 bases and J by 3 bases, leaving 17 bases between them. Germline CDR1 is DFQATT and CDR2 is SNEGSKA (reference sequence).

The DNA for the CDR3 is TGTGCCACCAACCGGGACTATGGCTACACCTTC. It encodes CATNRDYGYTF. J is TRBJ1-2 and V is TRBV25-1, with D uncertain. V lost 10 bases and J lost 3, with 9 bases in between. Per the germline V gene, CDR1 is MGHDK and CDR2 is SYGVNS. CDR3 length: 11 amino acids.

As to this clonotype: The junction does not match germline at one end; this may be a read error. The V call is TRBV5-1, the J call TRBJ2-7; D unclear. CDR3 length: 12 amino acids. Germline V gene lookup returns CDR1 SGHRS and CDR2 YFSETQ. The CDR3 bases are TGCACCAGCAACTGGGGTTCCTACGAGCAGTACTTC. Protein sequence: CTSNWGSYEQYF.

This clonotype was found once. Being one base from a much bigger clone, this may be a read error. Written as DNA, the CDR3 is TGCGCCAGCAGCACATACTTCGCGGACACCGGGGAGCTGTTTTTT. Encoded protein: CASSTYFADTGELFF. The V and J genes are TRBV5-1 and TRBJ2-2; no clear D gene. This CDR3 region has 15 residues. Germline CDR1 reads SGHRS; CDR2 reads YFSETQ. V lost 4 bases and J 3 bases, leaving 13 bases between the germline ends.

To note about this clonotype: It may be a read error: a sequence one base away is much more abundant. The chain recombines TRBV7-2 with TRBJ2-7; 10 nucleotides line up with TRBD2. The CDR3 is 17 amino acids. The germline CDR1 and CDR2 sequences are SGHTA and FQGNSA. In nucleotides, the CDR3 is TGCGCCAGCAGCCAAGGACCGGCACTAGCGGGAACGTACGAGCAGTACTTC. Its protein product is CASSQGPALAGTYEQYF.